This entry is about one T cell receptor beta chain. The target antigen is unknown. The data stem from a study of T cells in Graves' hyperthyroidism and ophthalmopathy. The study's findings and limits: Blood also carried most thyroid clonotypes expanded above 0.001. Model predictions of ophthalmopathy came a median roughly 6.4 months before onset.

Regions amplified from RNA transcripts were the TCR beta CDR3 regions. HTBI primers were the set used in a first-round RT-PCR of the TCR CDR3. TCRdb redid the calling of the multiplex PCR reads with MiXCR, one entry per CDR3 protein. The profile covers 500,000 to 650,000 distinct CDR3 sequences, with around 43% appearing a single time and 44% taken by the ten largest. Criteria for exclusion of patients were uncontrolled infection, other autoimmune disease, pregnancy or lactation. Clinicians diagnosed patients from clinical symptoms, serum thyroxine and TRAb, thyroid ultrasound and orbital computed tomography. The CDR3 consists of 15 residues. CDR1 and CDR2 (germline): SGDLS, YYNGEE.

Sequencing was done on a sample of peripheral blood or thyroid tissue (not recorded which). This clonotype was obtained from an adult woman with Graves' disease, either hyperthyroidism or ophthalmopathy (not recorded which). The rearrangement links TRBV9 to TRBJ1-2, with 10 bases matching TRBD1. This CDR3 reads CASGNGQGGDYGYTF. CDR3 DNA: TGTGCTAGTGGAAATGGACAGGGGGGGGACTATGGCTACACCTTC.